This T cell receptor (beta chain) was observed in a study of radiation and T cells in renal cell carcinoma. Time point reported: baseline pretreatment blood. Treatment denoted: 15 Gy SBRT to primary tumor, nephrectomy 4 weeks later. Radiation-treated patients gave blood at baseline, week 2 and week 4. Profiled with immunoSEQ multiplex PCR; TCRdb holds only in-frame clones, not every one. This table holds 110,000 to 150,000 clones, around 78% found once. Germline V CDR1 and CDR2: LNHNV, YYDKDF (reference sequence). V lost 3 bases and J lost 1; bases outside the gene matches: 1. This CDR3 has 14 amino acids.

The rearrangement links TRBV15 to TRBJ2-3; 7 nucleotides match TRBD1. The material sequenced was blood, taken from a patient whose treatment included radiotherapy and nephrectomy. The TCR was taken from a woman in her forties or fifties with renal cell carcinoma. DNA for the CDR3: TGTGCCACCAGCAGGGGACAGCGCACAGATACGCAGTATTTT. This gives the protein CATSRGQRTDTQYF. The whole variable domain, remainder taken from reference TRBV15 and TRBJ2-3, is DAMVIQNPRYQVTQFGKPVTLSCSQTLNHNVMYWYQQKSSQAPKLLFHYYDKDFNNEADTPDNFQSRRPNTSFCFLDIRSPGLGDTAMYLCATSRGQRTDTQYFGPGTRLTVL.